The 19 T cell receptor beta chains presented below share a single source sample, sequenced in a study of cytomegalovirus exposure and HLA in healthy donors. The PCR used 60 Vbeta and 13 Jbeta primers. The repertoire was sequenced with immunoSEQ multiplex PCR; TCRdb's copy has only in-frame clones and lacks some. The profile shows roughly 200,000 clones, 79% of them singletons. Sequenced input: PBMCs. These receptors came from a woman younger than 45 in good health and CMV-seropositive.

The chain couples TRBV27 to TRBJ1-4; the match to TRBD1 covers 12 bases. Per germline, CDR1 MNHEY and CDR2 SMNVEV (reference sequence). This CDR3 spans 16 amino acids. J was trimmed by 6 bases and V by 4 bases; bases with no gene match: 6. Here the CDR3 DNA reads TGTGCCAGCAGTTCGGGACAGGGGGCACCGGATGAAAAACTGTTTTTT. Translated, it gives CASSSGQGAPDEKLFF. Combining the CDR3 with reference TRBV27 and TRBJ1-4 gives the whole variable domain EAQVTQNPRYLITVTGKKLTVTCSQNMNHEYMSWYRQDPGLGLRQIYYSMNVEVTDKGDVPEGYKVSRKEKRNFPLILESPSPNQTSLYFCASSSGQGAPDEKLFFGSGTQLSVL.

DNA of the CDR3: TGCGCCAGCAGGCGGGAGACCGGGGAGCTGTTTTTT. Residues: CASRRETGELFF. V is TRBV10-1 and J is TRBJ2-2; 7 bases align to TRBD2. Germline loops: CDR1 WNHNN, CDR2 SYGVQD (reference sequence). The V gene end was trimmed by 6 bases and the J gene end by 5 bases; junction bases not matched to a gene: 0. This CDR3 region has 12 residues.

The chain couples TRBV18 to TRBJ1-2; 8 bases are shared with TRBD1. Germline-derived CDR1 and CDR2 are KGHSH and LQKENI. V lost 3 bases to trimming and J lost 7 bases; unmatched junction nucleotides: 4. This CDR3 is 13 amino acids long. The chain's CDR3 is CASSPDRGAGYTF. CDR3 bases: TGTGCCAGCTCACCTGACAGGGGAGCTGGCTACACCTTC.

The chain recombines TRBV6-1 with TRBJ1-5; 10 bases fit TRBD1. The V and J ends lost 6 bases and 2 bases, in that order; junction bases with no gene match: 4. CDR1 is MNHNS, CDR2 SASEGT, per germline. The CDR3 totals 15 residues. Here the CDR3 reads CASRRDRGGNQPQHF. The CDR3 DNA reads as TGTGCCAGCAGACGGGACAGGGGTGGCAATCAGCCCCAGCATTTT.

This sequence joins TRBV19 and TRBJ1-2; maybe TRBD1 (6 bases). The CDR3 is 14 residues long. Germline assignment: CDR1 LNHDA and CDR2 SQIVND (reference sequence). Deletions cut 3 bases from V and 5 bases from J, with 13 bases between. The CDR3 here is CASSIQGLSYGYTF. The CDR3 nucleotides read TGTGCCAGTAGTATCCAGGGGCTTTCATATGGCTACACCTTC.

The genes are TRBV6-6 and TRBJ2-2; D possibly corresponds to TRBD1 (5 bases). Trimming took off 5 bases at V and 2 bases at J, with 6 bases between the two ends. The germline V gene encodes CDR1 MNHNY and CDR2 SVGAGI (reference sequence). The CDR3 loop spans 13 amino acids. CDR3 loop: CASSDRNTGELFF. The CDR3, as DNA: TGTGCCAGCAGTGACAGAAACACCGGGGAGCTGTTTTTT.

The chain combines TRBV4-2 with TRBJ2-3; 10 bases fit TRBD2. This CDR3 has 14 residues. J gave up 5 bases and V 5 bases, and 4 bases lay outside the gene matches. Per the germline V gene, CDR1 is LGHNA and CDR2 is YNFKEQ. In DNA form, the CDR3 reads TGTGCCAGCAGCGAGCGGGGGGGAGTAGATACGCAGTATTTT. Protein sequence: CASSERGGVDTQYF.

The chain couples TRBV30 to TRBJ1-5, with 7 bases fitting TRBD1. The CDR3 has 13 amino acids. V was pared by 3 bases and J by 7 bases, with 6 bases of the junction left unmatched. Germline CDR1 is GTSNPN and CDR2 is SVGIG (reference sequence). CDR3 protein: CAWRSGGDQPQHF. CDR3 DNA sequence: TGTGCCTGGAGGTCAGGGGGAGACCAGCCCCAGCATTTT.

The chain joins TRBV6-5 to TRBJ1-2; 9 bases agree with TRBD1. With V trimmed by 5 bases and J by 7 bases, 5 bases remained unmatched. Germline values: CDR1 MNHEY, CDR2 SVGAGI. This CDR3 is 13 amino acids long. The CDR3 spells CASSRTGGSGYTF. CDR3 bases: TGTGCCAGCAGTCGCACAGGGGGCTCTGGCTACACCTTC.

The chain uses TRBV6-1 and TRBJ1-1, with 12 positions matching TRBD1. The CDR3 loop spans 13 amino acids. The germline V gene encodes CDR1 MNHNS and CDR2 SASEGT. The CDR3 reads CSAPGQGAPEAFF. CDR3 coding DNA: TGTTCCGCCCCGGGACAGGGGGCTCCTGAAGCTTTCTTT.

Comment on this clone: One end of the junction fails to match germline, which may point to a read error. The rearrangement uses TRBV20-1 and TRBJ1-1, with 8 positions matching TRBD1. The CDR3 length is 9 residues. Germline-derived CDR1 and CDR2 are DFQATT and SNEGSKA (reference sequence). The CDR3 DNA is TGCAGTGCCTATCCGACAGGGGACTTT. It specifies CSAYPTGDF.

This clone was picked up a small number of times. The chain is built from TRBV30 and TRBJ1-5; 12 bases map to TRBD1. Trimming removed 7 bases from V and 10 bases from J; junction bases left unmatched: 14. Per germline, CDR1 GTSNPN and CDR2 SVGIG (reference sequence). CDR3 length: 15 residues. The CDR3 region has the DNA TGTGCCTCTGGAGGGGTAGGGGACAGGGGGCAACCCCAGCATTTT. Protein: CASGGVGDRGQPQHF.

This clone has a handful of counts. The V gene is TRBV6-6, the J gene TRBJ1-1; D may be TRBD1 (5 bases). The CDR3 loop spans 14 amino acids. V was shortened by 5 bases and J by 0 bases, with 10 bases between the two germline ends. Per germline, CDR1 MNHNY and CDR2 SVGAGI (reference sequence). The CDR3 DNA sequence: TGTGCCAGCAGTACGGGGGTGATGAACACTGAAGCTTTCTTT. It specifies CASSTGVMNTEAFF.

As to this clone: This sample includes further DNA sequences coding for the same CDR3. The gene calls are TRBV27 and TRBJ2-3, with D possibly TRBD1 on 5 matching bases. The CDR3 sequence is 13 residues long. The V end was cut by 2 bases, the J end by 3 bases, with 6 bases between. Germline assignment: CDR1 MNHEY and CDR2 SMNVEV (reference sequence). The CDR3 is CASSLTGTDTQYF. The CDR3 coding sequence is TGTGCCAGCAGTTTAACAGGAACAGATACGCAGTATTTT.

This clone was seen a single time. The chain uses TRBV4-3 and TRBJ1-1; D is unclear. Looked up from germline, CDR1 is LGHNA and CDR2 is YSLEER. The CDR3 is 15 amino acids. Trimming pared 0 bases from V and 1 base from J, leaving 9 bases between. CDR3: CASSQDGAGNTEAFF. CDR3 coding DNA: TGCGCCAGCAGCCAAGATGGTGCGGGGAACACTGAAGCTTTCTTT.

J is TRBJ2-1 and V is TRBV25-1; a weak D match, TRBD2 (6 bases). Germline V lookup: CDR1 MGHDK, CDR2 SYGVNS. The CDR3 has 16 residues. V was clipped by 1 base and J by 7 bases, with 17 bases between them. The DNA of the CDR3 is TGTGCCAGCAGTGAATTCAGGGACTCAGATCCTAATGAGCAGTTCTTC. Translation: CASSEFRDSDPNEQFF.

This sequence joins TRBV29-1 and TRBJ2-3; TRBD1 agrees at 7 bases. The CDR3 is 15 residues long. The trim removed 6 bases at V and 1 base at J, leaving 10 bases unmatched. CDR1 and CDR2 from the germline V gene are SQVTM and ANQGSEA. In nucleotides, the CDR3 is TGCAGCGTCGATAAGACAGGGTTGGGCACAGATACGCAGTATTTT. The encoded protein is CSVDKTGLGTDTQYF.

The chain has TRBV5-4 and TRBJ1-1; D may be TRBD1 (5 bases). The CDR3 runs 15 residues. The V end was cut by 0 bases, the J end by 0 bases, with 9 bases between. Germline V gene sequence: CDR1 SGHNT, CDR2 YYREEE (reference sequence). The CDR3 loop is CASSLGHRLNTEAFF. The CDR3 region has the DNA TGTGCCAGCAGCTTGGGTCACAGGCTGAACACTGAAGCTTTCTTT.

The V and J genes are TRBV27 and TRBJ2-7; a weak D match, TRBD2 (6 bases). Germline V gene data show CDR1 as MNHEY and CDR2 as SMNVEV (reference sequence). This CDR3 spans 13 amino acids. The V and J ends lost 7 bases and 3 bases respectively, with 13 bases between them. The CDR3 DNA sequence: TGTGCCAGCAAATCCCTAGCGTACTACGAGCAGTACTTC. Protein product: CASKSLAYYEQYF.